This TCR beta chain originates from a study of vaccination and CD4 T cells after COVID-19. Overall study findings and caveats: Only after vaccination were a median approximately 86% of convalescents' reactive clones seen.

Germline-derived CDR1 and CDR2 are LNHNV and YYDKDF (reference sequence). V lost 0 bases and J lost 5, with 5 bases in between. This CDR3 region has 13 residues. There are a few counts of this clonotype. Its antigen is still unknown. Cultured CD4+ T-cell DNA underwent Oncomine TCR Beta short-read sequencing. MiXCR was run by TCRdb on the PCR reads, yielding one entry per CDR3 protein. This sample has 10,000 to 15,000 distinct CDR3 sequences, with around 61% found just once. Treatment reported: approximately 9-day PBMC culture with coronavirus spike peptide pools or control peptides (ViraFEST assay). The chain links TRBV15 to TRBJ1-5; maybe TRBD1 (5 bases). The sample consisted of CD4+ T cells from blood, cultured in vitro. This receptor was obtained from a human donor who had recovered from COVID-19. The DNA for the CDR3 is TGTGCCACCAGCAGAGAACAGGATCAGCCCCAGCATTTT. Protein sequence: CATSREQDQPQHF.